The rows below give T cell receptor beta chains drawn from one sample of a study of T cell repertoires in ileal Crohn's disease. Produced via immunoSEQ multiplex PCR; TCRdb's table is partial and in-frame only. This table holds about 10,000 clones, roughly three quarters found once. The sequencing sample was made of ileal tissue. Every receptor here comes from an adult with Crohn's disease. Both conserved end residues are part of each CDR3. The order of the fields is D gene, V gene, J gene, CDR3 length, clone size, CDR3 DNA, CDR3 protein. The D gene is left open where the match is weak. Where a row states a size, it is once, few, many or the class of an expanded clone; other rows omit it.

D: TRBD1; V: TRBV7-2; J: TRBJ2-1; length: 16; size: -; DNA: TGTGCCAGCAGCCCAGGGGACAGGGGGGGCTACAATGAGCAGTTCTTC; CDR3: CASSPGDRGGYNEQFF
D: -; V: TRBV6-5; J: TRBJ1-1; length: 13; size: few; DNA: TGTGCCAGCAGTTACGAAGGGGGGGCTGAAGCTTTCTTT; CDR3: CASSYEGGAEAFF
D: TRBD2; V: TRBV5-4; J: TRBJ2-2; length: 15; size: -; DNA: TGTGCCACCCGGGGGGGTAGCACGAACACCGGGGAGCTGTTTTTT; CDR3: CATRGGSTNTGELFF
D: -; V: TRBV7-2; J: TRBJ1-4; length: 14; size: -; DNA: TGTGCCAGCAGCTTCAGGGGTTCTAATGAAAAACTGTTTTTT; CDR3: CASSFRGSNEKLFF
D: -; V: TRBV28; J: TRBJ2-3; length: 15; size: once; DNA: TGTGCCAGCAGCAGAGCGAGAGGGCGCACAGATACGCAGTATTTT; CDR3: CASSRARGRTDTQYF
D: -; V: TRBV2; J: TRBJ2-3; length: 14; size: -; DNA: TGTGCCAGCAGGGGCCCTCGGTCAGGAGATACGCAGTATTTT; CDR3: CASRGPRSGDTQYF
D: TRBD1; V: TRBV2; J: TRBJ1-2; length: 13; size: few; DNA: TGTGCCAGTGAGGACAGGGGCGACTATGGCTACACCTTC; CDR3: CASEDRGDYGYTF
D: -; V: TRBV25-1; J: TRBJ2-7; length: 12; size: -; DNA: TGTGCCAGCAGTGAAGCGGCGTACGAGCAGTACTTC; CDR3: CASSEAAYEQYF
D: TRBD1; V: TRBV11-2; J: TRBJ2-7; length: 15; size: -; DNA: TGTGCCAGCAGCCCACCGGACAGGGCATTCTACGAGCAGTACTTC; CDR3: CASSPPDRAFYEQYF
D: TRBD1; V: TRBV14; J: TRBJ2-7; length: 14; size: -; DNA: TGTGCCAGCAGCCAAGTCGGGACAGTAGGCGAGCAGTACTTC; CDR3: CASSQVGTVGEQYF
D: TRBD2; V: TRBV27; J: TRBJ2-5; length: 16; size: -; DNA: TGTGCCAGCAGTTTAGATACTAGCGGGGGACAAGAGACCCAGTACTTC; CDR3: CASSLDTSGGQETQYF
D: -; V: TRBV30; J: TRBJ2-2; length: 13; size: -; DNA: TGTGCCTGGTGGGGACAAAACACCGGGGAGCTGTTTTTT; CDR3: CAWWGQNTGELFF
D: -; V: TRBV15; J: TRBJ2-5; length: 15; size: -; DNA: TGTGCCACCAGCAGAGATCGTGGCAGAAAAGAGACCCAGTACTTC; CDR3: CATSRDRGRKETQYF
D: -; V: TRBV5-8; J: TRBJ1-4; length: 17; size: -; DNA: TGTGCCAGCAGCTTGGGGACCGGGAATGAGGTTAATGAAAAACTGTTTTTT; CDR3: CASSLGTGNEVNEKLFF
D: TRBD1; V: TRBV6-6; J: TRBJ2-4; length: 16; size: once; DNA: TGTGCCAGCAGCTTACAGGGGTTGATAGCCAAAAACATTCAGTACTTC; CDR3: CASSLQGLIAKNIQYF
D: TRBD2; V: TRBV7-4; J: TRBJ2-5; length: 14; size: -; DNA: TGTGCCAGCAGCTTAGGCGGGAGGGGAGAGACCCAGTACTTC; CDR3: CASSLGGRGETQYF
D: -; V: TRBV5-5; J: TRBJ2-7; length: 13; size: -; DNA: TGTGCCAGCAGTAGCGCCCACCTGGAAGAGCAGTACTTC; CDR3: CASSSAHLEEQYF
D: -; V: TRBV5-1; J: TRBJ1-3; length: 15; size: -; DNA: TGCGCCAGCAGCTTCTTGGGGGCAGTGGGAAACACCATATATTTT; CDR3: CASSFLGAVGNTIYF
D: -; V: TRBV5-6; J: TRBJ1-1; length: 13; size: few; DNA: TGTGCCAGCAGCTTAGAGATGAACACTGAAGCTTTCTTT; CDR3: CASSLEMNTEAFF
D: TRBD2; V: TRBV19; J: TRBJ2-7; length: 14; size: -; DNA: TGTGCCAGTACGGCGGGAGGGCTCTCCTACGAGCAGTACTTC; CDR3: CASTAGGLSYEQYF
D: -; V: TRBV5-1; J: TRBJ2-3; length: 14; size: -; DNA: TGCGCCAGCAGACCGGGGGAGTACACAGATACGCAGTATTTT; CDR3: CASRPGEYTDTQYF
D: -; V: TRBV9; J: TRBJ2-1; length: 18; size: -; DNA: TGTGCCAGCAGCGTGGGCCCCACTGCCCGGGACTCTGACAATGAGCAGTTCTTC; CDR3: CASSVGPTARDSDNEQFF
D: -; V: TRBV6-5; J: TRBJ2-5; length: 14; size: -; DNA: TGTGCCAGCAGTCAGGGACTGGGGTCCGAGACCCAGTACTTC; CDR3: CASSQGLGSETQYF
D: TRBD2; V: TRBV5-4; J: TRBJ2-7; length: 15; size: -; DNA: TGTGCCAGCAGCCTCGGGACTACTTCATCCTACGAGCAGTACTTC; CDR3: CASSLGTTSSYEQYF
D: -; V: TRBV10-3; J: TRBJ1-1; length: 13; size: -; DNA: TGTGTCATCAGTGAGTACGGAGGCACTGAAGCTTTCTTT; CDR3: CVISEYGGTEAFF
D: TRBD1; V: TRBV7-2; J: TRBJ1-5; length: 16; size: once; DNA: TGTGCCAGCAGCGGGCCCGGGACAGGGGGCAATCAGCCCCAGCATTTT; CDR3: CASSGPGTGGNQPQHF
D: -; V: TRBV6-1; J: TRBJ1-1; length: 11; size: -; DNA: TGTGCCAGCAGCATGAACACTGAAGCTTTCTTT; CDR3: CASSMNTEAFF
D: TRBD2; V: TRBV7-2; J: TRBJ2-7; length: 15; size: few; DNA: TGTGCCAGCAGCTTAGGCACTAGCGGGGGCAACGAGCAGTACTTC; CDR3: CASSLGTSGGNEQYF
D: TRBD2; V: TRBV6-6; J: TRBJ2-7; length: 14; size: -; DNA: TGTGCCAGCAGTCCTCTAGCGGTGAAAGGGGAGCAGTACTTC; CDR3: CASSPLAVKGEQYF
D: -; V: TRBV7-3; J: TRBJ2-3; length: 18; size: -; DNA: TGTGCCAGCAGCTTGAGGGGTAGGGCGGGAACGGTAACAGATACGCAGTATTTT; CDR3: CASSLRGRAGTVTDTQYF
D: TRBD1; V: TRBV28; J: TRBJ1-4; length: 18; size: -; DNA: TGTGCCAGCAGTCCCCCCGGCGGGACAGACGAACCCAATGAAAAACTGTTTTTT; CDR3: CASSPPGGTDEPNEKLFF
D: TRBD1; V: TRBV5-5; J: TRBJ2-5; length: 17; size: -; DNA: TGTGCCAGCAGCTTGGAGCCCCCGGGACAGGGAGTAGAGACCCAGTACTTC; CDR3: CASSLEPPGQGVETQYF
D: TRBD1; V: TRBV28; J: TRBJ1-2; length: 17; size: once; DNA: TGTGCCAGCAGCTCCCAAAGGGGGCGCGTCCCTTCCTATGGCTACACCTTC; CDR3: CASSSQRGRVPSYGYTF
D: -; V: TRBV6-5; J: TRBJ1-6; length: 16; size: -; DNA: TGTGCCAGCAGTTACTCGGGCCGGATCTATAATTCACCCCTCCACTTT; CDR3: CASSYSGRIYNSPLHF
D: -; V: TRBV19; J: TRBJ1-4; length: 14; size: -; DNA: TGTGCCAGTAGTATCCCGGGGGAGGCCTGGCGTCTGTTTTTT; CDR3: CASSIPGEAWRLFF
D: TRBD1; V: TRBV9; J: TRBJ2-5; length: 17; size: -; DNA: TGTGCCAGCAGCGTAGGTTCGGGACAGGGGACCCCAGAGACCCAGTACTTC; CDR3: CASSVGSGQGTPETQYF
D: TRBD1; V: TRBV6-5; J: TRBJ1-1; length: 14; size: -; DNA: TGTGCCAGCAGTGGGGGACAGGTAAACACTGAAGCTTTCTTT; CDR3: CASSGGQVNTEAFF
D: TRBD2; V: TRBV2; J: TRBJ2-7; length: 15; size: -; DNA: TGTGCCAGCAGCGAAGGACTAGCGGAGCTCTACGAGCAGTACTTC; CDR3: CASSEGLAELYEQYF
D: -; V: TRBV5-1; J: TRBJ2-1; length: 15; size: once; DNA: TGCGCCAGCAGCTTGGCCGAGAGCTCCTACAATGAGCAGTTCTTC; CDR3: CASSLAESSYNEQFF
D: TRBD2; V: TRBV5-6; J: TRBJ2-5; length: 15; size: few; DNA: TGTGCCAGCAACAGACTAGCGGGGGGACAAGAGACCCAGTACTTC; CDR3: CASNRLAGGQETQYF
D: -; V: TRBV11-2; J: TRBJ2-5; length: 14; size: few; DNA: TGTGCCAGCAGTTATAACAGGGGACTGCAGACCCAGTACTTC; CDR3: CASSYNRGLQTQYF
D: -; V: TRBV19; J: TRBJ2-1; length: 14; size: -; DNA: TGTGCCAGTAGTTTGACTGGTCCCTACAATGAGCAGTTCTTC; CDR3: CASSLTGPYNEQFF
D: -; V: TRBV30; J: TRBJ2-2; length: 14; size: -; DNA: TGTGCCTGGAGTGGAGCCAGGGCAACCGGGGAGCTGTTTTTT; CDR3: CAWSGARATGELFF
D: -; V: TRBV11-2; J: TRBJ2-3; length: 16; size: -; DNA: TGTGCCAGCAGCTTTAATTCGCAGGGAACCACAGATACGCAGTATTTT; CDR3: CASSFNSQGTTDTQYF
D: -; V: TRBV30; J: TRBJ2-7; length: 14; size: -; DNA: TGTGCCTGGAGTGTAACGGGGAACAACAACGAGCAGTACTTC; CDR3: CAWSVTGNNNEQYF
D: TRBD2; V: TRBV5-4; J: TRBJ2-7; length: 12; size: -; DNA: TGTGCCAGCAGCTTGGGGGGGGGCGAGCAGTACTTC; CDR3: CASSLGGGEQYF
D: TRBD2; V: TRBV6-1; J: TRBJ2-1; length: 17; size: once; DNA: TGTGCCAGCAGTGCTGGGACTAGCGGGAGCTCCTACAATGAGCAGTTCTTC; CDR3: CASSAGTSGSSYNEQFF
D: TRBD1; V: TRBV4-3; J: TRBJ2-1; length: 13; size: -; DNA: TGCGCCAGCAGCCAGAGACAGGGACAAGAGCAGTTCTTC; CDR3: CASSQRQGQEQFF
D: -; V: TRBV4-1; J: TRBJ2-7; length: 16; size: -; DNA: TGCGCCAGCAGCCAAGTCACGGGCCGGGGATGGGGCGAGCAGTACTTC; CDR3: CASSQVTGRGWGEQYF
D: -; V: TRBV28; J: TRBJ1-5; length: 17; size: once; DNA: TGTGCCAGCAGCCGGGGAAAGGGCCAATATAGCAATCAGCCCCAGCATTTT; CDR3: CASSRGKGQYSNQPQHF
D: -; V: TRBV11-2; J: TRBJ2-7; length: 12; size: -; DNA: TGTGCCAGCAGCCCCTTCGGAGACGAGCAGTACTTC; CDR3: CASSPFGDEQYF
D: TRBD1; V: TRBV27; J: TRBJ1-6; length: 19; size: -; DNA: TGTGCCAGCAGTTTATCCGGGACAGGATCAGTTCCCTATAATTCACCCCTCCACTTT; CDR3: CASSLSGTGSVPYNSPLHF
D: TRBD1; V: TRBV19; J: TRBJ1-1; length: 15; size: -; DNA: TGTGCCAGTAGTTTCAACAGGGGGAGAGGCACTGAAGCTTTCTTT; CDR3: CASSFNRGRGTEAFF
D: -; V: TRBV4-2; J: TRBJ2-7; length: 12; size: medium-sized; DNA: TGTGCCAGCAGCCAATCCCGGGGGGAGCAGTACTTC; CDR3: CASSQSRGEQYF
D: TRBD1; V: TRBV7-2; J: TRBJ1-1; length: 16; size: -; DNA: TGTGCCAGCAGCTTAATGAGTGGGGACAGGGGGCCTGAAGCTTTCTTT; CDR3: CASSLMSGDRGPEAFF
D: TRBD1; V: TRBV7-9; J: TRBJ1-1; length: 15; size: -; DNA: TGTGCCAGCAGCTTCAAACAGGGGGCGCGCACTGAAGCTTTCTTT; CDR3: CASSFKQGARTEAFF
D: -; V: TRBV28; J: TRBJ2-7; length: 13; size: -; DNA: TGTGCCAGCAGTCCCCCGAGGACCTACGAGCAGTACTTC; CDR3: CASSPPRTYEQYF